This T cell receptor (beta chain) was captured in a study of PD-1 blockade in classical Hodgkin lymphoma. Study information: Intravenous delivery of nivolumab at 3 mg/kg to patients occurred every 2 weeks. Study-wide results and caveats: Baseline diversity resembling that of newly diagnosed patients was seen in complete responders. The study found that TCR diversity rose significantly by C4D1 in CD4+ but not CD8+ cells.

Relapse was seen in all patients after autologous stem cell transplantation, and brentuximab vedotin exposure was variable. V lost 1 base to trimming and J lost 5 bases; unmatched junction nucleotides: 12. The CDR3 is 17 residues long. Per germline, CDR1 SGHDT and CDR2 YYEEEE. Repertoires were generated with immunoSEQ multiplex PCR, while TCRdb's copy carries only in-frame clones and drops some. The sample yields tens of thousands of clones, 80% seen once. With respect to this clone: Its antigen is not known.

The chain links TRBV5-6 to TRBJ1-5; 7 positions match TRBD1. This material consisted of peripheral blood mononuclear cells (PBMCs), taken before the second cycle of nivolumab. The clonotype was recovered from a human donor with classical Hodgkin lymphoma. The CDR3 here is CASSLWLAGQVHQPQHF. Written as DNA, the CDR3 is TGTGCCAGCAGCTTGTGGTTGGCAGGACAGGTCCATCAGCCCCAGCATTTT.